This T cell receptor (beta chain) was identified in a study of T-cell reconstitution after alpha-beta-depleted transplantation in children (dated by TCRdb to about 2016). At the level of the whole study: Using TCR repertoire profiling, the study quantitatively followed how T-cell immune reconstitution unfolded in children after TCRalphabeta/CD19-depleted allogeneic hematopoietic cell transplantation.

This clonotype appeared a few times. Its antigen is still unknown. Base quality data are lacking; no much larger clone is found one base away. Broad study findings and their caveats: Over subsequent months, a decline in hyperexpanded clone frequencies was noted, and after one year, T-cell counts and TCRbeta diversity were mostly ascribed to newly produced T cells. About two months after transplant, the apparently early recovery of alphabetaT-cell counts reportedly depended on just several hundred clones that had expanded rapidly and came from non-depleted graft cells. The high TCRbeta diversity at day 60 in some patients was ascribed to recipient T cells and intrathymic progenitors that had survived conditioning.

Interpreted using the paper, the treatment or condition label stands for: allogeneic hematopoietic cell transplantation with graft depleted of TCRalphabeta T cells and CD19 B cells. TCRalphabeta/CD19-depleted allogeneic hematopoietic cell grafts were given to the transplant recipients, all of whom were children. The method behind the library was PCR. Sequencer: Illumina HiSeq 2500. To normalize quantification of the TCRbeta repertoire, the TCR libraries were built with molecular barcoding that relied on unique molecular identifiers. TCRdb applied fastp at Q25 and MiXCR to the public reads, then kept only in-frame beta chains. For every CDR3 protein sequence, its rows merge into one entry that carries the most common genes and DNA. The sample data list 500,000 to 600,000 distinct CDR3 sequences, and more than 20% of these were observed just once. Around a third of the sample goes to the ten largest clones.

Trimming takes 10 bases off V and 6 bases off J; junction bases not matched to a gene: 25. CDR3 length: 19 amino acids, cysteine to phenylalanine. The kept DNA is CDR3 alone, 57 bases in frame from the first base. Sequences ENHRY (CDR1) and SYGVKD (CDR2) are obtained from the germline V gene. The chain joins TRBV10-3 to TRBJ1-2, with 11 central nucleotides matching TRBD1. This TCR came from a boy under three years old with Wiskott-Aldrich syndrome, due to receive a stem cell transplant. This material consisted of PBMCs, taken before TCRalphabeta/CD19-depleted stem cell transplant. DNA sequence: TGTGCCACCTCCAACCGGGCCAAGGGACAGGGGGATTTCCAGAATGGCTACACCTTC. It translates to CATSNRAKGQGDFQNGYTF.